The 17 T cell receptor beta chains listed next were all sequenced from one sample in a study of control samples from healthy donors and cancer patients. Generated by immunoSEQ multiplex PCR, the TCRdb table keeps only in-frame clones and is missing some. The sample includes 50,000 or so clones, roughly 93% of them seen just once. The source material was PBMCs. The receptors derive from a woman in her fifties or sixties with head and neck cancer.

The gene calls are TRBV13 and TRBJ2-7, with 9 positions matching TRBD2. The germline V gene has CDR1 PRHDT and CDR2 FYEKMQ (reference sequence). With V trimmed by 1 base and J by 1 base, 2 bases remained unmatched. The CDR3 covers 15 residues. CDR3 in amino acids: CASSLVRGGSYEQYF. In nucleotides, the CDR3 is TGTGCCAGCAGCTTAGTGCGGGGGGGTTCCTACGAGCAGTACTTC. The full variable domain, with the rest looked up from reference TRBV13 and TRBJ2-7, is AAGVIQSPRHLIKEKRETATLKCYPIPRHDTVYWYQQGPGQDPQFLISFYEKMQSDKGSIPDRFSAQQFSDYHSELNMSSLELGDSALYFCASSLVRGGSYEQYFGPGTRLTVT.

The genes are TRBV2 and TRBJ2-3; 10 nucleotides match TRBD2. In germline, CDR1 is SNHLY, CDR2 FYNNEI. CDR3 length: 14 residues. V lost 7 bases to trimming and J lost 1 base; unmatched junction nucleotides: 2. The CDR3 loop is CASIGTSGTDTQYF. As DNA, the CDR3 is TGTGCCAGCATTGGGACTAGCGGCACAGATACGCAGTATTTT.

This chain uses TRBV21-1 with TRBJ1-1; the D call of TRBD1 is as the table states it, not checked on the DNA. TRBV21-1 is reported as a pseudogene. CDR3 size: 16 residues. The CDR3 region is CASSKDFQGANTEAFF. The CDR3 DNA is TGTGCCAGCAGCAAAGACTTCCAGGGGGCGAACACTGAAGCTTTCTTT.

The CDR3 spells CASSLGRAGYNEQFF. The CDR3 DNA sequence: TGTGCCAGCAGCTTGGGGCGGGCCGGGTACAATGAGCAGTTCTTC. This rearrangement joins TRBV7-9 to TRBJ2-1; D is possibly TRBD1 or TRBD2 (5 bases each). Germline V CDR1 and CDR2: SEHNR, FQNEAQ (reference sequence). V was cut by 3 bases and J by 4 bases, with 13 bases left in between. The CDR3 is 15 amino acids.

The gene calls are TRBV9 and TRBJ2-7; TRBD2 aligns across 7 bases. V gave up 0 bases and J gave up 2 bases; unmatched junction bases: 5. Germline V gene data show CDR1 as SGDLS and CDR2 as YYNGEE. This CDR3 has 15 amino acids. CDR3 bases: TGTGCCAGCAGCGTAGATCTAGCGGTGACCTACGAGCAGTACTTC. Amino acid sequence: CASSVDLAVTYEQYF.

The V gene is TRBV7-2, the J gene TRBJ2-7, with D hard to call. This CDR3 is built from 12 residues. The V gene's germline CDR1 is SGHTA and CDR2 FQGNSA. V lost 5 bases, J lost 3 bases, and 8 bases lay in between. CDR3: CASSPHSYEQYF. The CDR3 DNA sequence: TGTGCCAGCAGCCCACACAGCTACGAGCAGTACTTC.

The chain employs TRBV27 and TRBJ2-6, with 8 bases that match TRBD1. Germline trimming cut 4 bases from V and 0 bases from J; bases unmatched to any gene: 8. The CDR3 is 18 amino acids. The V gene's germline CDR1 is MNHEY and CDR2 SMNVEV (reference sequence). The CDR3 bases are TGTGCCAGCAGTTCGGGACAGGCCCCGTACTCTGGGGCCAACGTCCTGACTTTC. This codes for CASSSGQAPYSGANVLTF.

V and J are TRBV7-9 and TRBJ2-3; D not certain. The length of the CDR3 is 14 residues. CDR1 and CDR2 (germline): SEHNR, FQNEAQ (reference sequence). V lost 2 bases, J lost 1 base, and 7 bases lay in between. DNA for the CDR3: TGTGCCAGCAGCTTATCTTCCGGCACAGATACGCAGTATTTT. Its protein product is CASSLSSGTDTQYF.

The rearrangement uses TRBV12-2 and TRBJ1-2. TRBV12-2 counts as a pseudogene. The CDR3 is made up of 15 amino acids. CDR3 region: CASRLHVGFYYGYTF. The CDR3 coding sequence is TGTGCAAGTCGCTTACACGTAGGTTTCTACTATGGCTACACCTTC.

The chain is built from TRBV11-2 and TRBJ1-4; no clear D gene. There are 16 residues in the CDR3. Germline V gives CDR1 SGHAT, CDR2 FQNNGV. V dropped 5 bases and J dropped 1 base, with 14 bases sitting between them. CDR3 residues: CASSPYLRETNEKLFF. The CDR3 nucleotides are TGTGCCAGCAGCCCGTACTTACGAGAAACTAATGAAAAACTGTTTTTT.

This chain links TRBV28 with TRBJ2-1; TRBD2 might be the D (7 bases). The CDR3 contains 13 residues. The V gene's germline CDR1 is MDHEN and CDR2 SYDVKM. V lost 11 bases, J lost 8 bases, and 19 bases lay in between. The CDR3 bases are TGTGCCGCCGGGGGGCGGGAGTTCGATGAGCAGTTCTTC. The encoded protein is CAAGGREFDEQFF.

The chain joins TRBV15 to TRBJ1-1; D is unresolved. This CDR3 region has 13 residues. CDR1 is LNHNV and CDR2 is YYDKDF in the germline V gene (reference sequence). Trimming shortened V by 4 bases and J by 5 bases, and 11 bases separated the two germline ends. The chain's CDR3 is CATSTTSTTEAFF. The CDR3 nucleotides are TGTGCCACCAGCACGACATCAACGACTGAAGCTTTCTTT.

The chain's CDR3 is CASSPLLPGSNQPQHF. DNA of the CDR3: TGTGCCAGCAGTCCCCTTCTTCCGGGGAGCAATCAGCCCCAGCATTTT. V is TRBV28 and J is TRBJ1-5, with unresolved D. The germline V gene has CDR1 MDHEN and CDR2 SYDVKM. This CDR3 spans 16 amino acids. The V and J ends lost 5 bases and 1 base respectively, with 15 bases between them.

The rearrangement joins TRBV7-8 to TRBJ2-1, with D possibly matching TRBD1 (5 bases). Germline lookup yields CDR1 SGHVS and CDR2 FQNEAQ. The V and J ends lost 1 base and 6 bases respectively, with 16 bases between them. The CDR3 has 16 residues. CDR3 bases: TGTGCCAGCAGCTTAGTTTTGACAGTTCTTCCCAATGAGCAGTTCTTC. This translates into CASSLVLTVLPNEQFF. Supplemented by reference TRBV7-8 and TRBJ2-1, the full variable domain reads GAGVSQSPRYKVAKRGQDVALRCDPISGHVSLFWYQQALGQGPEFLTYFQNEAQLDKSGLPSDRFFAERPEGSVSTLKIQRTQQEDSAVYLCASSLVLTVLPNEQFFGPGTRLTVL.

This sequence joins TRBV4-2 and TRBJ1-2; no definite D call. This CDR3 is 14 amino acids long. V lost 4 bases and J lost 0, with 9 bases in between. From germline, CDR1 is LGHNA and CDR2 YNFKEQ. The CDR3, as DNA: TGTGCCAGCAGCCTGGACGACTCTAACTATGGCTACACCTTC. This encodes CASSLDDSNYGYTF.

The chain employs TRBV5-5 and TRBJ2-1; D is undetermined. CDR1 and CDR2 from the germline V gene are SGHKS and YYEKEE (reference sequence). The CDR3 is made up of 13 amino acids. The V and J ends lost 2 bases and 6 bases respectively, with 9 bases between them. CDR3 nucleotides: TGTGCCAGCAGCTTTACACCCGGCAATGAGCAGTTCTTC. Translation gives CASSFTPGNEQFF.

V and J are TRBV24-1 and TRBJ2-7; tentative D call: TRBD1 (6 bases). The CDR3 runs 18 residues. The V and J ends lost 1 base and 0 bases respectively, with 18 bases between them. Germline values: CDR1 KGHDR, CDR2 SFDVKD. The CDR3 loop is CATSDLGTSPFLSYEQYF. The DNA for the CDR3 is TGTGCCACCAGTGATTTAGGGACAAGTCCCTTCCTCTCCTACGAGCAGTACTTC.